The T cell receptor beta chain under discussion was sequenced for a study of memory CD4+ T cells and cytomegalovirus serostatus (dated by TCRdb to between 2018 and 2021). As for the study more broadly: The cohort included approximately 35 healthy adults from Belgium, of whom 9 were CMV seropositive and roughly 25 were CMV seronegative. The study sequenced CD4+ memory TCRbeta repertoires of a Belgian cohort with known cytomegalovirus serostatus to replicate a published TCR-based CMV serostatus classifier. The research as a whole found: For CMV serostatus prediction, a median bootstrapped AUC of approximately 0.95 was reached with the original framework, and a median bootstrapped AUC of about 0.89 was reached with a US-trained random forest. On the Belgian cohort, the classifier built on the original framework reached a median bootstrapped AUC of approximately 0.94, with a 95% CI of 0.76-1.00. The results were interpreted as suggesting that the CMV-associated TCR signature is mostly present in the CD4+ memory repertoire. Among the 150 to 200 previously reported CMV-associated TCRbeta sequences, 67 showed up in the CD4+ memory repertoires, with each one found in between one and five individuals. Only CD4+CD45RO+ memory cells were sequenced, unlike the original study, which covered naive and memory CD4+ and CD8+ populations.

A note on this clone: No cognate antigen has been identified for it. The input lacks base qualities; no much larger clone sits a single base away.

The germline V gene encodes CDR1 LNHDA and CDR2 SQIVND (reference sequence). Trimming at the junction amounts to 4 bases on V and 9 bases on J, and the germline ends lie 12 bases apart. The CDR3 runs 12 amino acids, cysteine and phenylalanine included. Only CDR3 DNA is held: 36 bases, read in frame from base 1. The Quick-DNA Microprep Kit was used to extract genomic DNA from the sorted cells. Amplification of TCRbeta DNA was done with the immunoSEQ hsTCRbeta kit, following the protocol from the manufacturer. TCRbeta libraries were sequenced on an Illumina MiSeq instrument. Processing in the source paper ran as follows. After out-of-frame sequences were removed, some 2.1 million distinct TCRbeta sequences remained, averaging around 66,000 per individual. Each individual was scored according to the count of roughly 160 previously reported CMV-associated TCRbeta sequences and the total productive distinct TCRbeta count. A beta-binomial model was reimplemented in Python, and scikit-learn random forests with default parameters were trained on US cohort data. Classifier performance on the Belgian cohort was summarized as median AUC with percentile confidence intervals over 10,000 bootstrap iterations. The immuneACCESS repertoire file appears here via TCRdb, limited to in-frame rearrangements. These files lack a portion of the clones; in checked studies, under half of the deficit traces to unresolved V genes, and the cause of the others is not known. The DNA gave D and trimming, while V, J and clone size come from that table. The sample table records tens of thousands of clones; approximately 79% of these occur just once. The ten largest clones capture 0.65% to 0.9% of the sample.

A FACSAria II was used to sort memory CD4+ T cells, defined as single viable CD3+CD4+CD8-CD45RO+ cells. CMV serostatus was determined with a Roche Elecsys assay detecting serum IgG against CMV pp150, pp28, p38 and p52. Following thawing, total CD4+ T cells were enriched through positive selection using CD4 magnetic microbeads. The samples came from a different study that was designed specifically to examine the CD4+ T cell memory repertoire. Peripheral blood mononuclear cells were isolated and cryopreserved following standard operating procedures; serum was stored at -80 °C. The staining relied on CD3-PerCP (BW264/56), CD4-APC (RPA-T4), CD45RO-PE (UCHT1) and CD8-Pacific Orange (3B5) antibodies, and Sytox blue was used to exclude non-viable cells.

The chain was built from TRBV19 and TRBJ1-1; the D gene is possibly TRBD1, with 6 bases matching. The sequenced sample was memory CD4+ T cells from blood. This receptor was taken from an adult in good health and CMV-seronegative. The CDR3 sequence is CASSKDREKAFF. The DNA sequence reads TGTGCCAGTAGTAAGGACAGAGAGAAAGCTTTCTTT.